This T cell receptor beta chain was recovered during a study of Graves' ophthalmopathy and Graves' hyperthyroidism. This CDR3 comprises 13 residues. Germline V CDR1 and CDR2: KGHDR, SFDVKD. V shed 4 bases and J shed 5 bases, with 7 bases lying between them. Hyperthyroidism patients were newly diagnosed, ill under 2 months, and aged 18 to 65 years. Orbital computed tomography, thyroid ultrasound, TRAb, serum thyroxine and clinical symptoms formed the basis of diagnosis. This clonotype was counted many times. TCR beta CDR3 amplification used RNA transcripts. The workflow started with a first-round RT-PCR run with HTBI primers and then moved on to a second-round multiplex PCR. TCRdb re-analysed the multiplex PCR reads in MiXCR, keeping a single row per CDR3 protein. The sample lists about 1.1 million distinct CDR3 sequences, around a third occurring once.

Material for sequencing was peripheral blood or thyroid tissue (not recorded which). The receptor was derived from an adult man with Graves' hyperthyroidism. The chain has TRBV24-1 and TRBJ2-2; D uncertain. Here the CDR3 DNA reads TGTGCCACCAGTGAAGGAATTACCGGGGAGCTGTTTTTT. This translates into CATSEGITGELFF.